The rows below give T cell receptor beta chains drawn from one sample of a study of T cell responses to AZD1222 COVID-19 vaccine. Produced via immunoSEQ multiplex PCR; TCRdb's table is partial and in-frame only. Of 170,000 or so clones listed, around 87% were seen once; the top ten hold roughly 2.5%. The sample was peripheral blood, taken on day 0 of AZD1222 vaccination. Source of these receptors: an adult in good health. Each CDR3 is given without its conserved first and last residue. Fields, in order: J gene, clone size, V gene, CDR3 protein. Clone sizes are given selectively: once, few, many, or a class where the clone is expanded.

J gene: TRBJ1-6; clone size: .; V gene: TRBV7-6; CDR3 protein: ASGSGVNSPLH
J gene: TRBJ1-1; clone size: .; V gene: TRBV13; CDR3 protein: ASSGRDALGAF
J gene: TRBJ2-7; clone size: .; V gene: TRBV10-2; CDR3 protein: ASSEYSYEQY
J gene: TRBJ2-1; clone size: .; V gene: TRBV11-3; CDR3 protein: ASSLGRGRNEQF
J gene: TRBJ2-5; clone size: .; V gene: TRBV19; CDR3 protein: ASSIQGVETQY
J gene: TRBJ1-3; clone size: .; V gene: TRBV11-2; CDR3 protein: ASSLGVGGNTIY
J gene: TRBJ1-5; clone size: .; V gene: TRBV28; CDR3 protein: ASFRGRGQPQH
J gene: TRBJ2-7; clone size: once; V gene: TRBV18; CDR3 protein: ASSPGLGGPFPEQY
J gene: TRBJ2-1; clone size: .; V gene: TRBV6-5; CDR3 protein: ASSYGGSEQF
J gene: TRBJ2-5; clone size: .; V gene: TRBV19; CDR3 protein: ASSTNLGRVGETQY
J gene: TRBJ2-3; clone size: .; V gene: TRBV5-4; CDR3 protein: ASSLGLAGTDTQY
J gene: TRBJ1-1; clone size: .; V gene: TRBV19; CDR3 protein: ASSSSNRATEAF
J gene: TRBJ2-1; clone size: .; V gene: TRBV30; CDR3 protein: AWSNLIRGSSYNEQF
J gene: TRBJ2-7; clone size: .; V gene: TRBV7-9; CDR3 protein: ASSFGLAVGGSYEQY
J gene: TRBJ2-5; clone size: once; V gene: TRBV7-2; CDR3 protein: ASSSQGAETQY